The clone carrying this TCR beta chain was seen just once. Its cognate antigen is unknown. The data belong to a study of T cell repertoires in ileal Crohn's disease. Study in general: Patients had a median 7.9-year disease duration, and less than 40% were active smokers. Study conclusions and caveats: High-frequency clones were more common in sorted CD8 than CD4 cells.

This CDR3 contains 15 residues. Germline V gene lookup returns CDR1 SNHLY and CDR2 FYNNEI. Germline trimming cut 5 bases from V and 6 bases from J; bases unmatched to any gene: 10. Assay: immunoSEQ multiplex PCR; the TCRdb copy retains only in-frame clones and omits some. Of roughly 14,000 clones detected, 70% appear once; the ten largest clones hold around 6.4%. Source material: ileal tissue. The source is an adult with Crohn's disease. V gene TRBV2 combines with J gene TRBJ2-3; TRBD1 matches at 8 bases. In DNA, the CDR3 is TGTGCCAGCAGTCGACAGGGGCCCCCAATGGATACGCAGTATTTT. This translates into CASSRQGPPMDTQYF.